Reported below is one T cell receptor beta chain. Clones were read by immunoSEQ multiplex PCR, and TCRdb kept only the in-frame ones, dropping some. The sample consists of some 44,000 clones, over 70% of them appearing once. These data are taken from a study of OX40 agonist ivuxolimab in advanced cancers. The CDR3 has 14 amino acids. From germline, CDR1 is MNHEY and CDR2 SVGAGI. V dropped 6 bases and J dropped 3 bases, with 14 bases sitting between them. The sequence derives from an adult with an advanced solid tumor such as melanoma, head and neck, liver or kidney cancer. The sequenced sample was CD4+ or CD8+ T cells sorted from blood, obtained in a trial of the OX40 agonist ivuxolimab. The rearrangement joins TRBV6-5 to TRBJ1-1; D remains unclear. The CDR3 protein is CASRKGTGDTEAFF. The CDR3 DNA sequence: TGTGCCAGCAGAAAAGGCACCGGGGACACTGAAGCTTTCTTT.